Listed below are T cell receptor beta chains from one sample, sequenced in a study of blood T cell repertoires in COVID-19. Assay: immunoSEQ multiplex PCR; the TCRdb copy retains only in-frame clones and omits some. The data contain approximately 240,000 clones, approximately 80% of them seen just once; the ten biggest clones take up 5.5% to 7.5%. What was sequenced was peripheral blood. These receptors originate from a woman aged 55 to 70 with active or convalescent COVID-19. The CDR3 runs from the conserved cysteine through the conserved F or W. A D gene is named only where the DNA matches it firmly. Where a row states a size, it is once, few, many or the class of an expanded clone; other rows omit it.

J: TRBJ2-5; D: .; V: TRBV15; size: .; CDR3: CATSGGPETQYF; DNA: TGTGCCACCAGCGGCGGCCCCGAGACCCAGTACTTC
J: TRBJ1-1; D: .; V: TRBV18; size: .; CDR3: CASSRGSGTEAFF; DNA: TGTGCCAGCTCGCGGGGTAGCGGAACTGAAGCTTTCTTT
J: TRBJ2-1; D: TRBD2; V: TRBV10-2; size: .; CDR3: CASFGRNGTRATYNEQFF; DNA: TGCGCCAGCTTCGGGCGAAACGGGACTAGGGCGACTTACAATGAGCAGTTCTTC
J: TRBJ2-5; D: TRBD1; V: TRBV5-8; size: .; CDR3: CASRPGRQGNQETQYF; DNA: TGTGCCAGCAGACCAGGAAGACAGGGAAACCAAGAGACCCAGTACTTC
J: TRBJ2-7; D: TRBD1; V: TRBV5-1; size: .; CDR3: CASSLTGQGAYEQYF; DNA: TGCGCCAGCAGCTTGACCGGACAGGGGGCCTACGAGCAGTACTTC
J: TRBJ2-7; D: .; V: TRBV11-2; size: .; CDR3: CASSLGNRDYEQYF; DNA: TGTGCCAGCAGCTTAGGGAACAGGGACTACGAGCAGTACTTC
J: TRBJ1-4; D: TRBD1; V: TRBV5-1; size: .; CDR3: CATGQSPNEKLFF; DNA: TGCGCCACGGGACAGAGTCCTAATGAAAAACTGTTTTTT
J: TRBJ2-6; D: .; V: TRBV24-1; size: .; CDR3: CATSGQTGPADGANVLTF; DNA: TGTGCCACCAGTGGTCAGACCGGCCCGGCGGATGGGGCCAACGTCCTGACTTTC
J: TRBJ2-2; D: TRBD1; V: TRBV19; size: .; CDR3: CASSVLTGGPGELFF; DNA: TGTGCCAGTAGTGTTTTGACAGGGGGCCCCGGGGAGCTGTTTTTT
J: TRBJ2-2; D: TRBD1; V: TRBV19; size: once; CDR3: CASTNFGSTGPGELFF; DNA: TGTGCCAGTACGAACTTTGGGTCGACAGGGCCTGGGGAGCTGTTTTTT
J: TRBJ2-7; D: TRBD1; V: TRBV24-1; size: .; CDR3: CATSKGQGTNEQYF; DNA: TGTGCCACCAGTAAAGGACAGGGGACGAATGAGCAGTACTTC
J: TRBJ2-3; D: TRBD1; V: TRBV6-5; size: .; CDR3: CASSRTGVTDTQYF; DNA: TGTGCCAGCAGCCGGACAGGGGTCACAGATACGCAGTATTTT
J: TRBJ1-4; D: .; V: TRBV4-2; size: .; CDR3: CASSPTTDRTNEKLFF; DNA: TGTGCCAGCAGCCCCACAACGGACAGAACTAATGAAAAACTGTTTTTT
J: TRBJ2-7; D: TRBD2; V: TRBV3-1/TRBV3-2; size: .; CDR3: CASSTTGTSGTEQYF; DNA: TGTGCCAGCAGTACCACCGGGACTAGCGGTACAGAGCAGTACTTC
J: TRBJ1-6; D: .; V: TRBV27; size: .; CDR3: CASSHTLYNSPLHF; DNA: TGTGCCAGCAGTCACACATTATATAATTCACCCCTCCACTTT
J: TRBJ1-4; D: .; V: TRBV5-1; size: .; CDR3: CASSEETEKLFF; DNA: TGCGCCAGCAGCGAGGAGACCGAAAAACTGTTTTTT
J: TRBJ1-1; D: .; V: TRBV9; size: .; CDR3: CASSAQALNTEAFF; DNA: TGTGCCAGCAGCGCCCAGGCGCTGAACACTGAAGCTTTCTTT
J: TRBJ2-5; D: .; V: TRBV29-1; size: .; CDR3: CSVIPQGEEKETQYF; DNA: TGCAGCGTTATCCCACAGGGAGAGGAGAAGGAGACCCAGTACTTC
J: TRBJ1-5; D: .; V: TRBV28; size: .; CDR3: CASSLETARNQPQHF; DNA: TGTGCCAGCAGTTTGGAGACAGCAAGAAATCAGCCCCAGCATTTT
J: TRBJ1-1; D: .; V: TRBV13; size: .; CDR3: CASSLVNGNTEAFF; DNA: TGTGCCAGCAGCTTAGTGAATGGCAACACTGAAGCTTTCTTT
J: TRBJ1-6; D: .; V: TRBV25-1; size: .; CDR3: CASSEFGESSPLHF; DNA: TGTGCCAGCAGTGAATTTGGAGAGAGTTCACCCCTCCACTTT
J: TRBJ1-2; D: TRBD1; V: TRBV5-5; size: .; CDR3: CASSLTGVDGYTF; DNA: TGTGCCAGCAGCTTGACAGGGGTAGATGGCTACACCTTC
J: TRBJ2-5; D: .; V: TRBV19; size: .; CDR3: CASSIDVSETQYF; DNA: TGTGCCAGTAGTATAGACGTGAGTGAGACCCAGTACTTC
J: TRBJ1-4; D: TRBD1; V: TRBV15; size: .; CDR3: CATSSLPGQGFNEKLFF; DNA: TGTGCCACCAGCAGCCTCCCGGGACAGGGGTTTAATGAAAAACTGTTTTTT
J: TRBJ1-4; D: .; V: TRBV27; size: few; CDR3: CASSLQGHGEKLFF; DNA: TGTGCCAGCAGCCTACAGGGACATGGTGAAAAACTGTTTTTT
J: TRBJ2-1; D: .; V: TRBV9; size: .; CDR3: CASSGLFTAAYNEQFF; DNA: TGTGCCAGCAGCGGCCTCTTTACAGCGGCTTACAATGAGCAGTTCTTC
J: TRBJ2-7; D: .; V: TRBV2; size: .; CDR3: CASSEEAFSSYEQYF; DNA: TGTGCCAGCAGTGAAGAAGCCTTTAGCTCCTACGAGCAGTACTTC
J: TRBJ2-7; D: TRBD1; V: TRBV5-1; size: .; CDR3: CASSLRGQAHEQYF; DNA: TGCGCCAGCAGCTTACGTGGACAGGCACACGAGCAGTACTTC
J: TRBJ2-5; D: TRBD1; V: TRBV5-1; size: .; CDR3: CASSPGQGRETQYF; DNA: TGCGCCAGCAGCCCGGGACAGGGGAGAGAGACCCAGTACTTC
J: TRBJ1-1; D: .; V: TRBV30; size: .; CDR3: CAFPPGENTEAFF; DNA: TGTGCCTTTCCGCCCGGGGAGAACACTGAAGCTTTCTTT
J: TRBJ2-2; D: TRBD2; V: TRBV5-1; size: .; CDR3: CASSLGSGGPNTGELFF; DNA: TGCGCCAGCAGCTTGGGTAGCGGGGGGCCTAACACCGGGGAGCTGTTTTTT
J: TRBJ1-3; D: .; V: TRBV19; size: few; CDR3: CATGGTSSSGNTIYF; DNA: TGTGCCACCGGAGGGACTTCCAGCTCTGGAAACACCATATATTTT
J: TRBJ2-3; D: TRBD1; V: TRBV6-6; size: .; CDR3: CASSYPGQGTDTQYF; DNA: TGTGCCAGCAGTTACCCCGGACAGGGCACAGATACGCAGTATTTT
J: TRBJ1-1; D: .; V: TRBV7-6; size: .; CDR3: CASSSGQNTEAFF; DNA: TGTGCCAGCAGCTCCGGACAGAACACTGAAGCTTTCTTT
J: TRBJ2-1; D: TRBD2; V: TRBV5-1; size: .; CDR3: CASSGVVGAGGRYEQFF; DNA: TGCGCCAGCAGCGGTGTAGTCGGCGCGGGGGGGCGATATGAGCAGTTCTTC
J: TRBJ2-5; D: TRBD2; V: TRBV9; size: .; CDR3: CASSVATSGGPQETQYF; DNA: TGTGCCAGCAGCGTAGCTACTAGCGGGGGACCCCAAGAGACCCAGTACTTC
J: TRBJ2-5; D: TRBD1; V: TRBV5-1; size: .; CDR3: CASSPGAGTGATQYF; DNA: TGCGCCAGCAGCCCGGGCGCCGGGACAGGGGCGACCCAGTACTTC
J: TRBJ1-2; D: TRBD1; V: TRBV6-5; size: .; CDR3: CASTRDRVGEGYTF; DNA: TGTGCCAGCACCCGGGACAGGGTCGGGGAAGGCTACACCTTC
J: TRBJ2-7; D: .; V: TRBV29-1; size: .; CDR3: CSVEDPTDYEQYF; DNA: TGCAGCGTTGAAGATCCGACAGATTACGAGCAGTACTTC
J: TRBJ2-1; D: TRBD1; V: TRBV5-1; size: .; CDR3: CASSLWTGDWGTSYNEQFF; DNA: TGCGCCAGCAGCTTGTGGACAGGGGATTGGGGGACCTCCTACAATGAGCAGTTCTTC
J: TRBJ2-1; D: .; V: TRBV29-1; size: .; CDR3: CSVDSPGGVISYNEQFF; DNA: TGCAGCGTTGATTCACCCGGCGGGGTTATCTCCTACAATGAGCAGTTCTTC
J: TRBJ2-7; D: .; V: TRBV21-1; size: .; CDR3: CASSTGTGAEYEQYF; DNA: TGTGCCAGCAGCACGGGGACAGGGGCCGAATACGAGCAGTACTTC
J: TRBJ2-3; D: .; V: TRBV4-2; size: once; CDR3: CASSQDNLLRDTQYF; DNA: TGTGCCAGCAGCCAAGATAACCTACTCAGGGATACGCAGTATTTT
J: TRBJ2-1; D: TRBD1; V: TRBV10-2; size: .; CDR3: CASSEPLDRGSYNEQFF; DNA: TGCGCCAGCAGTGAGCCCCTAGACAGGGGCTCCTACAATGAGCAGTTCTTC
J: TRBJ1-1; D: TRBD1; V: TRBV9; size: once; CDR3: CASSVHRGFTEAFF; DNA: TGTGCCAGCAGCGTGCACAGGGGGTTCACTGAAGCTTTCTTT